This T cell receptor beta chain was observed in a study of blood T cell dynamics during melanoma immunotherapy. About the research overall: Metastatic melanoma patients received first-line pembrolizumab or nivolumab plus ipilimumab.

Germline values: CDR1 SGHNT, CDR2 YYREEE (reference sequence). The V end was cut by 0 bases, the J end by 3 bases, with 16 bases between. This CDR3 has 16 amino acids. The assay received all extracted DNA from sorted CD8+ subsets. Clones were sequenced by immunoSEQ multiplex PCR, and TCRdb holds only the in-frame ones, with some missing. In the table there are around 12,000 clones, about 90% of which are singletons. The time point: week 3, after first cycle of checkpoint inhibitor. Samples come from before therapy and from week 3 after the first blockade cycle. Patients had no prior systemic cancer treatment, immunosuppressants or other active cancers.

V gene TRBV5-4 combines with J gene TRBJ2-7; a possible D gene is TRBD1 (6 bases). The sequences come from effector memory CD8+ T cells from blood, collected from a patient treated with checkpoint blockade. The receptor was derived from a human donor with melanoma. CDR3 coding DNA: TGTGCCAGCAGCTTGGGACACATGACAGGAGACTACGAGCAGTACTTC. It is translated as CASSLGHMTGDYEQYF.